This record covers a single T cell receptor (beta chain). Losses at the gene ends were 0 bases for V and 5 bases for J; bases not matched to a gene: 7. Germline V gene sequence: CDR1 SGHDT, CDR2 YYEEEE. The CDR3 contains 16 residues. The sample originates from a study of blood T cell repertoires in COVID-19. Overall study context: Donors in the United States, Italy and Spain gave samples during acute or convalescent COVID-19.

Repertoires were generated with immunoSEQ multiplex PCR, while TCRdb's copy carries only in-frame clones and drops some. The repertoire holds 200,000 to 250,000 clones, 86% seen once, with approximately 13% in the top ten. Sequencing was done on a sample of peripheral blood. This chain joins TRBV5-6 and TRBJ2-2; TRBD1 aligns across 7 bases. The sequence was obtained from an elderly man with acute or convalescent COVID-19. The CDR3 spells CASSLAGTAVTGELFF. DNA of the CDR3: TGTGCCAGCAGCTTGGCCGGGACAGCGGTAACCGGGGAGCTGTTTTTT.